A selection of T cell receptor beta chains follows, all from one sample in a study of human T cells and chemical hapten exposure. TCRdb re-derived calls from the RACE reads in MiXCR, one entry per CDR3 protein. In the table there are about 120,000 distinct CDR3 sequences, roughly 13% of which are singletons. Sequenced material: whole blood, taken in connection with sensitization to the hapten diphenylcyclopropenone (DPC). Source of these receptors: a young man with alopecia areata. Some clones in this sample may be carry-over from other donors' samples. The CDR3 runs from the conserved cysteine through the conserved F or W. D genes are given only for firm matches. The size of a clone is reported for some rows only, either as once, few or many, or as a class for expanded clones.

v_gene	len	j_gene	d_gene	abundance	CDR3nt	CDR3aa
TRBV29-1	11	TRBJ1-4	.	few	TGCAGCGTTGGGAATGGCGAAAAACTGTTTTTT	CSVGNGEKLFF
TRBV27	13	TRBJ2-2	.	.	TGTGCCAGCAGTTTAATGGGGGCCGGGGAGCTGTTTTTT	CASSLMGAGELFF
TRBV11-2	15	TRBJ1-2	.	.	TGTGCCAGCAGCCTCGCGGACATCCAGAACTATGGCTACACCTTC	CASSLADIQNYGYTF
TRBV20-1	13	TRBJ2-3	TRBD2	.	TGCAGTGCTACTCCGAGCTTGGCGGGGGAGCAGTATTTT	CSATPSLAGEQYF
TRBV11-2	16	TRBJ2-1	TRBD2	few	TGTGCCAGCAGCTTAGGGTCGGGACTAGCGGACAATGAGCAGTTCTTC	CASSLGSGLADNEQFF
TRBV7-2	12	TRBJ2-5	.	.	TGTGCCAGCAGCTTAGTGTGGGAGACCCAGTACTTC	CASSLVWETQYF
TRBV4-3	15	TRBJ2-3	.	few	TGCGCCAGCAGCCAAGATCGAGCTAGCACAGATACGCAGTATTTT	CASSQDRASTDTQYF
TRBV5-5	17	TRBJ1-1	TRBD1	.	TGTGCCAGCAGCCCGCCGGGGACAGGGGCATCAGGGACTGAAGCTTTCTTT	CASSPPGTGASGTEAFF
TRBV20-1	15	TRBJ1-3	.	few	TGCAGTGCTAGAGGTCCCAGAGGGGTCGGAAACACCATATATTTT	CSARGPRGVGNTIYF
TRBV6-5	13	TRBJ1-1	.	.	TGTGCCAGCAGCGACTGGGTGAACACTGAAGCTTTCTTT	CASSDWVNTEAFF
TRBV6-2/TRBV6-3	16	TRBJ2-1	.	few	TGTGCCAGCAGTCTCGACGGGTCTAGCTCCTACAATGAGCAGTTCTTC	CASSLDGSSSYNEQFF
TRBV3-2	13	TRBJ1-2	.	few	TGTGCCAGCAGCCAAGATTGTTGCTATGGCTACACCTTC	CASSQDCCYGYTF
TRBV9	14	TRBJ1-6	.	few	TGTGCCAGCAGCTCTGGCGCTAATAATTCACCCCTCCACTTT	CASSSGANNSPLHF
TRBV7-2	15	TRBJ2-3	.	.	TGTGCCAGCAGCTTAGGGACTGCGCTCAGGAGTACGCAGTATTTT	CASSLGTALRSTQYF
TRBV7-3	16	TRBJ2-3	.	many	TGTGCCAGCAGCTTAGGCGGGGGCCCGGACACAGATACGCAGTATTTT	CASSLGGGPDTDTQYF
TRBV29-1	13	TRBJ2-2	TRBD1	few	TGCAGCGTCTTGACAGGGTTCACCGGGGAGCTGTTTTTT	CSVLTGFTGELFF
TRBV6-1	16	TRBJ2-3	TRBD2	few	TGTGCCAGCAGTGAATTCCTAGCGGGGCCCTTCGTGGCGCAGTATTTT	CASSEFLAGPFVAQYF
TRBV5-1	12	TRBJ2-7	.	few	TGCGCCAGCAGCCCAGACGGATACGAGCAGTACTTC	CASSPDGYEQYF
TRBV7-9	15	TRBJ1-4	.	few	TGTGCCAGCAGCTTAGCGCAGTACCCTAAGGAAAAACTGTTTTTT	CASSLAQYPKEKLFF
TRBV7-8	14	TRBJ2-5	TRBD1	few	TGTGCCAGCAGCCCCCGACAGGGCGCAAAGACCCAGTACTTC	CASSPRQGAKTQYF
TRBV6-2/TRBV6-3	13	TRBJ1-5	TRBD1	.	TGTGCCAGCATCCTGGGGACAGGTCAGCCCCAGCATTTT	CASILGTGQPQHF
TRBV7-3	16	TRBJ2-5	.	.	TGTGCCAGCAGCTTAACGGCGACAGGATCCCAAGAGACCCAGTACTTC	CASSLTATGSQETQYF
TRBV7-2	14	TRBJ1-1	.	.	TGTGCCAGCAGCTTAGCCCCGATTGCCACTGAAGCTTTCTTT	CASSLAPIATEAFF
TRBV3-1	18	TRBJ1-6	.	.	TGTGCCAGCAGCCAAGATCCAGGGGCCAGCTCCTATAATTCACCCCTCCACTTT	CASSQDPGASSYNSPLHF
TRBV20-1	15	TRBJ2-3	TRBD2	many	TGCAGTGCTAGAGGCCTAGCGGGGGCCACAGATACGCAGTATTTT	CSARGLAGATDTQYF
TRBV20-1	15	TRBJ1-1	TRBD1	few	TGCAGTGCTTTCCCCCACAGTGACAGGGGCACTGAAGCTTTCTTT	CSAFPHSDRGTEAFF
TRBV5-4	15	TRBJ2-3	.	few	TGTGCCAGCAGCGAGAGTTTGGACCGCACAGATACGCAGTATTTT	CASSESLDRTDTQYF
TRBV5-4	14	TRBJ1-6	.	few	TGTGCCAGCAGCCGGCCATCCGGGAGTTCACCCCTCCACTTT	CASSRPSGSSPLHF
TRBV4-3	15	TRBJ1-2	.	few	TGCGCCAGCAGCCAAGACTGGGAGAAGAACTATGGCTACACCTTC	CASSQDWEKNYGYTF